These 25 T cell receptor beta chains originate from one sample sequenced in a study of vaccination effects on CD4 cells after COVID-19. These receptors' targets are unknown. Expansion of antigen-specific CD4+ T cells with viral peptide pools was carried out by the ViraFEST assay before sequencing. Having been cultured for 10 days, the cells underwent CD4+ T cell isolation. Vaccine recipients had no previous SARS-CoV-2 infection; their nucleocapsid antibodies were negative. Produced via immunoSEQ multiplex PCR; TCRdb's table is partial and in-frame only. The table records around 28,000 clones, about 80% of them present only once. Sequencing was performed on CD4+ T cells from PBMCs cultured with SARS-CoV-2 spike peptides, taken before COVID-19 vaccination. These receptors all come from a human donor who received a COVID-19 vaccine.

This chain uses TRBV10-3 with TRBJ2-7, with 7 bases identical to TRBD1. The CDR3 is made up of 14 amino acids. Germline trimming cut 10 bases from V and 0 bases from J; bases unmatched to any gene: 9. Germline V gene data show CDR1 as ENHRY and CDR2 as SYGVKD. DNA for the CDR3: TGTGCCACCTCGGACAGGAGGACCTCCTACGAGCAGTACTTC. Translated: CATSDRRTSYEQYF.

Here the CDR3 DNA reads TGTGCCAGCAGCCAAGAGCCTGGAGGGGGGAACACTGAAGCTTTCTTT. Amino acid sequence: CASSQEPGGGNTEAFF. J is TRBJ1-1 and V is TRBV3-1 (or the pseudogene TRBV3-2), with D possibly matching TRBD1 (6 bases). Germline values: CDR1 LGHDT, CDR2 YNNKEL (reference sequence). The CDR3 totals 16 residues. Trimming removed 0 bases at V and 1 base at J, with 12 bases between.

This clone has just a few counts. This rearrangement joins TRBV4-2 to TRBJ1-2, with no clear D. With 0 bases removed from V and 3 bases from J, the gap between germline ends came to 8 bases. This CDR3 spans 14 amino acids. Looked up from germline, CDR1 is LGHNA and CDR2 is YNFKEQ. CDR3 protein: CASSQESRHYGYTF. The CDR3 nucleotides are TGTGCCAGCAGCCAAGAATCCAGACACTATGGCTACACCTTC.

The chain employs TRBV30 and TRBJ1-5; 9 bases are a match to TRBD1. The CDR3 loop spans 15 amino acids. Per germline, CDR1 GTSNPN and CDR2 SVGIG (reference sequence). The V and J ends lost 0 bases and 3 bases, in that order; junction bases with no gene match: 3. This CDR3 reads CAWSVGTGHNQPQHF. The CDR3 nucleotides read TGTGCCTGGAGTGTAGGGACAGGGCACAATCAGCCCCAGCATTTT.

This clone was picked up one time. The V gene is TRBV28, the J gene TRBJ2-7, with 11 bases fitting TRBD2. CDR3 length equals 14 residues. V was clipped by 7 bases and J by 1 base; unmatched bases: 3. Per germline, CDR1 MDHEN and CDR2 SYDVKM. The CDR3 DNA reads as TGTGCCAGCATCCCTAGCGGGGGGTCCTACGAGCAGTACTTC. Residues: CASIPSGGSYEQYF.

The V and J genes are TRBV15 and TRBJ2-1; D is ambiguous. In germline, CDR1 is LNHNV, CDR2 YYDKDF (reference sequence). The CDR3 is made up of 12 amino acids. V lost 3 bases, J lost 9 bases, and 9 bases lay in between. The CDR3: CATSSLVGEQFF. CDR3 DNA sequence: TGTGCCACCAGCAGCCTAGTCGGTGAGCAGTTCTTC. Full variable domain (rest looked up from reference TRBV15 and TRBJ2-1): DAMVIQNPRYQVTQFGKPVTLSCSQTLNHNVMYWYQQKSSQAPKLLFHYYDKDFNNEADTPDNFQSRRPNTSFCFLDIRSPGLGDTAMYLCATSSLVGEQFFGPGTRLTVL.

The chain uses TRBV10-3 and TRBJ1-5; weak D call: TRBD1 (5 bases). This CDR3 is 13 amino acids long. Germline V gene data show CDR1 as ENHRY and CDR2 as SYGVKD. V lost 4 bases and J 5 bases, leaving 9 bases between the germline ends. Here the CDR3 reads CAISGQRDQPQHF. The CDR3 DNA sequence: TGTGCCATCAGTGGACAGCGGGATCAGCCCCAGCATTTT.

This chain connects TRBV4-1 to TRBJ2-1, with 9 nucleotides matching TRBD2. The J segment lost 4 bases and the V segment lost 1 base, leaving 5 bases of the junction unmatched. From germline, CDR1 is MGHRA and CDR2 YSYEKL. This CDR3 has 16 residues. The CDR3 protein is CASSQGNLAGYNEQFF. The CDR3 DNA is TGCGCCAGCAGCCAAGGAAACCTAGCGGGGTACAATGAGCAGTTCTTC.

The rearrangement links TRBV5-5 to TRBJ2-1; 11 nucleotides line up with TRBD2. Trimming cost V 0 bases and J 13 bases; bases outside gene matches: 6. The CDR3 length is 14 residues. The V gene's germline CDR1 is SGHKS and CDR2 YYEKEE (reference sequence). CDR3 in amino acids: CASSLAPSGGKQFF. The DNA for the CDR3 is TGTGCCAGCAGCTTGGCACCTAGCGGGGGGAAACAGTTCTTC.

This chain links TRBV6-4 with TRBJ2-1; TRBD2 matches 12 bases. This CDR3 contains 15 residues. Germline V CDR1 and CDR2: MRHNA, SNTAGT. V lost 0 bases, J lost 6 bases, and 0 bases stayed unmatched. CDR3 in amino acids: CASSDSTSGSNEQFF. CDR3 sequence (DNA): TGTGCCAGCAGTGACTCGACTAGCGGGAGCAATGAGCAGTTCTTC.

The genes are TRBV10-3 and TRBJ1-2, with D possibly TRBD1 on 6 matching bases. The length of the CDR3 is 14 residues. Per germline, CDR1 ENHRY and CDR2 SYGVKD. V dropped 8 bases and J dropped 8 bases, with 21 bases sitting between them. The CDR3 coding sequence is TGTGCCATCCAGTCGCCAGACAGGTTCGGCGGCTACACCTTC. Its protein product is CAIQSPDRFGGYTF.

The rearrangement links TRBV6-5 to TRBJ2-7; TRBD1 aligns across 7 bases. V shed 2 bases, J shed 2 bases, and the junction held 6 bases outside the gene matches. CDR3 size: 15 residues. CDR1 and CDR2 (germline): MNHEY, SVGAGI. CDR3 sequence reads: CASSYAWTGTYEQYF. The DNA of the CDR3 is TGTGCCAGCAGTTACGCTTGGACAGGAACCTACGAGCAGTACTTC.

The J gene is TRBJ2-3, the V gene TRBV5-6, with TRBD2 identical over 14 bases. Germline V gene data show CDR1 as SGHDT and CDR2 as YYEEEE. The CDR3 consists of 16 residues. V lost 3 bases, J lost 13 bases, and 13 bases stayed unmatched. The CDR3 DNA is TGTGCCAGCAGCTCCTGGACTAGCGGGGGGCACCGCCGAAAGTATTTT. This encodes CASSSWTSGGHRRKYF. The full variable domain, completed using reference TRBV5-6 and TRBJ2-3, is DAGVTQSPTHLIKTRGQQVTLRCSPKSGHDTVSWYQQALGQGPQFIFQYYEEEERQRGNFPDRFSGHQFPNYSSELNVNALLLGDSALYLCASSSWTSGGHRRKYFGPGTRLTVL.

V gene TRBV9 combines with J gene TRBJ1-1; 7 bases are shared with TRBD1. Germline CDR1 SGDLS, CDR2 YYNGEE. The CDR3 totals 13 residues. The V gene end was trimmed by 2 bases and the J gene end by 5 bases; junction bases not matched to a gene: 3. CDR3 region: CASSVDRQTEAFF. CDR3 nucleotide sequence: TGTGCCAGCAGCGTGGACAGGCAGACTGAAGCTTTCTTT.

The J gene is TRBJ2-5, the V gene TRBV10-3; 7 bases agree with TRBD1. The CDR3 is 13 amino acids. With V trimmed by 6 bases and J by 3 bases, 4 bases remained unmatched. The germline V gene has CDR1 ENHRY and CDR2 SYGVKD. CDR3: CAIRTQGKETQYF. In DNA form, the CDR3 reads TGTGCCATCAGGACACAGGGGAAAGAGACCCAGTACTTC.

The chain uses TRBV6-5 and TRBJ1-2, with D perhaps matching TRBD1 (5 bases). V lost 2 bases to trimming and J lost 5 bases, with 15 bases between them. Germline V CDR1 and CDR2: MNHEY, SVGAGI. The CDR3 has 15 residues. The CDR3 reads CASSYSRGRGYGYTF. For the CDR3, the DNA is TGTGCCAGCAGTTACAGTAGAGGGAGGGGATATGGCTACACCTTC.

This clone appeared a single time. This chain uses TRBV6-5 with TRBJ1-3, with D tentatively TRBD1 (6 bases). The CDR3 consists of 16 residues. Trimming removed 0 bases from V and 2 bases from J, with 11 bases in between. Germline-derived CDR1 and CDR2 are MNHEY and SVGAGI. The CDR3 is CASSYSAAGAGNTIYF. The CDR3 DNA is TGTGCCAGCAGTTACTCGGCGGCAGGGGCTGGAAACACCATATATTTT.

The chain has TRBV6-2 or TRBV6-3 and TRBJ2-7, with TRBD1 matching over 7 bases. The CDR3 spans 18 residues. V shed 4 bases, J shed 0 bases, and the junction held 15 bases outside the gene matches. Germline V CDR1 and CDR2: MNHEY, SVGEGT. CDR3 in amino acids: CASSSRSFGDRLSYEQYF. CDR3 nucleotide sequence: TGTGCCAGCAGTTCAAGGAGTTTCGGGGACAGACTCTCCTACGAGCAGTACTTC.

The rearrangement uses TRBV19 and TRBJ2-3, with TRBD2 matching over 13 bases. This CDR3 has 17 amino acids. CDR1 is LNHDA and CDR2 is SQIVND in the germline V gene (reference sequence). V shed 3 bases and J 6 bases; nucleotides not matched to a gene: 9. DNA of the CDR3: TGTGCCAGTAGTATCAGACTAGCGGGGGGTGTCGGGGATACGCAGTATTTT. This translates into CASSIRLAGGVGDTQYF. Using reference TRBV19 and TRBJ2-3 for the parts outside the CDR3, the full variable domain is DGGITQSPKYLFRKEGQNVTLSCEQNLNHDAMYWYRQDPGQGLRLIYYSQIVNDFQKGDIAEGYSVSREKKESFPLTVTSAQKNPTAFYLCASSIRLAGGVGDTQYFGPGTRLTVL.

The chain recombines TRBV3-1 (or the pseudogene TRBV3-2) with TRBJ2-7; D unclear. Germline V gene sequence: CDR1 LGHDT, CDR2 YNNKEL (reference sequence). V lost 0 bases and J lost 12, with 9 bases in between. This CDR3 is 11 amino acids long. The CDR3 DNA follows: TGTGCCAGCAGCCAAGATAATTCGCGGTACTTC. It specifies CASSQDNSRYF.

This chain links TRBV12-3 or TRBV12-4 with TRBJ2-2; no definite D call. The V end was cut by 5 bases, the J end by 7 bases, with 11 bases between. The CDR3 loop spans 13 amino acids. In DNA form, the CDR3 reads TGTGCCAGCAGTATCCGGCTGGGCGGGGAGCTGTTTTTT. Amino acid sequence: CASSIRLGGELFF.

The chain is built from TRBV5-1 and TRBJ1-2, with D possibly being TRBD1 (5 bases). Deletions cut 1 base from V and 2 bases from J, with 12 bases between. The germline V gene encodes CDR1 SGHRS and CDR2 YFSETQ. This CDR3 is built from 15 residues. CDR3 coding DNA: TGCGCCAGCAGCTTGCAAGGGGACCTCAACTATGGCTACACCTTC. Its protein product is CASSLQGDLNYGYTF.

The chain uses TRBV27 and TRBJ1-2; no clear D gene. Germline assignment: CDR1 MNHEY and CDR2 SMNVEV (reference sequence). The V and J ends lost 0 bases and 1 base respectively, with 9 bases between them. This CDR3 has 15 residues. The DNA of the CDR3 is TGTGCCAGCAGTTTATCGGCCGGATTTAACTATGGCTACACCTTC. Its translation is CASSLSAGFNYGYTF.

The V call is TRBV6-2 or TRBV6-3, the J call TRBJ1-2; D is possibly TRBD1 (6 bases). Germline-derived CDR1 and CDR2 are MNHEY and SVGEGT. The CDR3 runs to 15 residues. With 6 bases removed from V and 3 bases from J, the gap between germline ends came to 17 bases. The CDR3: CASSSAGAQDYGYTF. Here the CDR3 DNA reads TGTGCCAGCAGCTCGGCAGGGGCGCAGGACTATGGCTACACCTTC.

The chain combines TRBV11-1 with TRBJ2-3, with D hard to call. In germline, CDR1 is SGHAT, CDR2 FQDESV (reference sequence). This CDR3 has 16 amino acids. Trimming took off 2 bases at V and 0 bases at J, with 12 bases between the two ends. The CDR3: CASSLRFSPSTDTQYF. As DNA, the CDR3 is TGTGCCAGCAGCTTACGGTTCAGTCCTAGCACAGATACGCAGTATTTT.